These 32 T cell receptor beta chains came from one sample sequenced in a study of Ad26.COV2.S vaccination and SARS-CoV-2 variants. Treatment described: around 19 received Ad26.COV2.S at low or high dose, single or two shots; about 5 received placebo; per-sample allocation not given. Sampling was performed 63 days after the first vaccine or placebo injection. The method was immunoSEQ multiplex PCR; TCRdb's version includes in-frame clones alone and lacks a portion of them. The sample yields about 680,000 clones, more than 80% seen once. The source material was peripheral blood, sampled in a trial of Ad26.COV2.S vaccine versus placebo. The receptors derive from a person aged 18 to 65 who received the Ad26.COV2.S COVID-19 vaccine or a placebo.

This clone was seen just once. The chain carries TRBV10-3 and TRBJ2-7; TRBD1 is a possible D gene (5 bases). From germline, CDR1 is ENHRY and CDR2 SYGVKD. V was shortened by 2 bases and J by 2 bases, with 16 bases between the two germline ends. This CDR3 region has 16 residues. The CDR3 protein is CAISETPAGITYEQYF. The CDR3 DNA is TGTGCCATCAGTGAGACCCCGGCAGGGATAACCTACGAGCAGTACTTC.

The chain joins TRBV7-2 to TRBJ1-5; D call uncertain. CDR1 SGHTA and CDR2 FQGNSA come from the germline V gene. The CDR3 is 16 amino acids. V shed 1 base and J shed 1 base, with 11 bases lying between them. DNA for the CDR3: TGTGCCAGCAGCTTAGTGGCCGGTGGGAGCAATCAGCCCCAGCATTTT. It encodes CASSLVAGGSNQPQHF. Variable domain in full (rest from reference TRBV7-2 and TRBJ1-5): GAGVSQSPSNKVTEKGKDVELRCDPISGHTALYWYRQSLGQGLEFLIYFQGNSAPDKSGLPSDRFSAERTGGSVSTLTIQRTQQEDSAVYLCASSLVAGGSNQPQHFGDGTRLSIL.

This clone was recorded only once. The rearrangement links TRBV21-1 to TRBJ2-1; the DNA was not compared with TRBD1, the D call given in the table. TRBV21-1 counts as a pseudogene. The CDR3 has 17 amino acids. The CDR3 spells CASSKVGAGGRDNEQFF. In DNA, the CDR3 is TGTGCCAGCAGCAAAGTTGGGGCAGGGGGCCGGGACAATGAGCAGTTCTTC.

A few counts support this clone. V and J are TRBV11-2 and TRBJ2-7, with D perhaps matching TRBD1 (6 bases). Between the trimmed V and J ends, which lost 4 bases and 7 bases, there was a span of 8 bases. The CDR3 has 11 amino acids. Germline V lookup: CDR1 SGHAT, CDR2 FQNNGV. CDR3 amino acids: CASSYGQEQYF. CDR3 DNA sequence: TGTGCCAGCAGCTACGGACAGGAGCAGTACTTC.

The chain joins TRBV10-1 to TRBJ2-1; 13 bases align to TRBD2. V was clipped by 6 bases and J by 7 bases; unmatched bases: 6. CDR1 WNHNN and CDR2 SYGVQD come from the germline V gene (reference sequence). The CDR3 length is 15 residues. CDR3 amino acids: CASSGLAGASNEQFF. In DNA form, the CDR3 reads TGCGCCAGCAGCGGACTAGCGGGAGCGTCTAATGAGCAGTTCTTC.

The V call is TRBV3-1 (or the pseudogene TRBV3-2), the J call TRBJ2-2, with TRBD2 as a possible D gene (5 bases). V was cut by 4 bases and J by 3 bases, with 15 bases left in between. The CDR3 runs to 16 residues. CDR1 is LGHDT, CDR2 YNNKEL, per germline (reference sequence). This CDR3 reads CASSPSRSGDTGELFF. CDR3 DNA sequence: TGTGCCAGCAGCCCCTCACGGTCCGGGGACACCGGGGAGCTGTTTTTT.

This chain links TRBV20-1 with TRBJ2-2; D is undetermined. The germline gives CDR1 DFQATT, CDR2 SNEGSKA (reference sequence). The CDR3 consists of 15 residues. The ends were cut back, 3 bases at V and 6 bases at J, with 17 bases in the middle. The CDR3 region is CSASGSGQAAGELFF. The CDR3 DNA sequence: TGCAGTGCTAGTGGCTCCGGGCAGGCCGCCGGGGAGCTGTTTTTT.

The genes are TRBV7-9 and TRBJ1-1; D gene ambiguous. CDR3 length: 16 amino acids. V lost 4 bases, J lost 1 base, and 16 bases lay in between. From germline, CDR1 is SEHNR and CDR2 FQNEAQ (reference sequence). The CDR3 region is CASSSEPLSWNTEAFF. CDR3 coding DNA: TGTGCCAGCAGCTCCGAGCCCCTCTCGTGGAACACTGAAGCTTTCTTT.

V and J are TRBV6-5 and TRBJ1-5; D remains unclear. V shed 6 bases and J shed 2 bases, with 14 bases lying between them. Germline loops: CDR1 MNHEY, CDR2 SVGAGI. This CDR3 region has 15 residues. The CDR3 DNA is TGTGCCAGCAGCCCCGGCAGGCTCGGCAATCAGCCCCAGCATTTT. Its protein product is CASSPGRLGNQPQHF.

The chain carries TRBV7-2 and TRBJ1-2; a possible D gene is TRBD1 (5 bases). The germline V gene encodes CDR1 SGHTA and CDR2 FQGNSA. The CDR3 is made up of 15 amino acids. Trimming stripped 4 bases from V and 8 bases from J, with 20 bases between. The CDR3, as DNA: TGTGCCAGCAGCTCTGGGTTCGTAGGGGCTGAAGGCTACACCTTC. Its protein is CASSSGFVGAEGYTF.

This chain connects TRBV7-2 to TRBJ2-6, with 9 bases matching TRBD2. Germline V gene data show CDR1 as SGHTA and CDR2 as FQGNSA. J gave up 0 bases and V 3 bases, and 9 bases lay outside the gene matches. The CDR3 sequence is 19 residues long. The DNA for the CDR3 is TGTGCCAGCAGCTTGGGGGTTAGCGGGAGACTCTCTGGGGCCAACGTCCTGACTTTC. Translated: CASSLGVSGRLSGANVLTF.

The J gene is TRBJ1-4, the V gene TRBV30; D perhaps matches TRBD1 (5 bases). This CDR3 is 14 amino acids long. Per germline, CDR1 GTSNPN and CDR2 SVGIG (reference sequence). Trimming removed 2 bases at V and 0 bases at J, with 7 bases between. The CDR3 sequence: CAWSTRATNEKLFF. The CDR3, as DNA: TGTGCCTGGAGTACCAGGGCAACTAATGAAAAACTGTTTTTT.

The chain's CDR3 is CASMASSYEQYF. CDR3 sequence (DNA): TGTGCCAGCATGGCCAGCTCCTACGAGCAGTACTTC. The rearrangement links TRBV2 to TRBJ2-7; no definite D call. The CDR3 has 12 amino acids. In germline, CDR1 is SNHLY, CDR2 FYNNEI. The V and J ends lost 7 bases and 0 bases respectively, with 7 bases between them.

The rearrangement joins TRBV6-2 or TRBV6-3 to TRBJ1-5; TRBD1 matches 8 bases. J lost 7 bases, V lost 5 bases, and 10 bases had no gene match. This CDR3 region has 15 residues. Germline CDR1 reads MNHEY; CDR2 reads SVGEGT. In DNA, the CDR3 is TGTGCCAGCAGTCCGCGGACAGGGTCAGGGCAGCCCCAGCATTTT. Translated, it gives CASSPRTGSGQPQHF.

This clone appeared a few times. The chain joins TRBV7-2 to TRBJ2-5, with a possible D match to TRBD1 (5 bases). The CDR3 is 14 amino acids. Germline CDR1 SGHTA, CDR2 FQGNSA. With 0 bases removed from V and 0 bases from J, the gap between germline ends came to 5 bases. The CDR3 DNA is TGTGCCAGCAGCTTAGCGGGGCACCAAGAGACCCAGTACTTC. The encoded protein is CASSLAGHQETQYF.

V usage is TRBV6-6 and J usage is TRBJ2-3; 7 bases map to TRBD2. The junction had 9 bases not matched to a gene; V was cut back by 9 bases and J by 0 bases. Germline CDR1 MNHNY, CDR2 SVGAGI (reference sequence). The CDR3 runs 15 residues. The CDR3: CASLLGGMSTDTQYF. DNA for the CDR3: TGTGCCAGTCTATTGGGGGGGATGAGCACAGATACGCAGTATTTT.

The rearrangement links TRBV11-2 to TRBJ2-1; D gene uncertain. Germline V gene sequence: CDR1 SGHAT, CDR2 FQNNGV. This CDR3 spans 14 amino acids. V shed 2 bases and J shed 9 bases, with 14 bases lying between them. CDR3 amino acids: CASSLLQASFEQFF. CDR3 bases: TGTGCCAGCAGCTTACTCCAGGCGAGCTTTGAGCAGTTCTTC.

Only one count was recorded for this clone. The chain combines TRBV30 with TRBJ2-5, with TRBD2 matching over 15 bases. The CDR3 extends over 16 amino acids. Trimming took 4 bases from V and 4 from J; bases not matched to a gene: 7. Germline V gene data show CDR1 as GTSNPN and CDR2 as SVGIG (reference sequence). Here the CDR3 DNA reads TGTGCCTGGACCCGGACTAGCGGGGGGGCAAGAGAGACCCAGTACTTC. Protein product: CAWTRTSGGARETQYF.

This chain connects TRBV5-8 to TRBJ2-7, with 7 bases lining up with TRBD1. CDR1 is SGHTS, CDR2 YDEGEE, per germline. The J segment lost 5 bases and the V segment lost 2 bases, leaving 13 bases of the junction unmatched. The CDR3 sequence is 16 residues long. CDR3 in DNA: TGTGCCAGCAGCTTTCTCATAAGGGGGCAAAGTCACGAGCAGTACTTC. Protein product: CASSFLIRGQSHEQYF.

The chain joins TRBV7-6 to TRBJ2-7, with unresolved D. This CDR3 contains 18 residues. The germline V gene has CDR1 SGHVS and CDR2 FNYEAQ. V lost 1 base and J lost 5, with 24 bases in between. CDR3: CASSLENGMTRIFDEQYF. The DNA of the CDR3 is TGTGCCAGCAGCTTAGAGAACGGAATGACACGGATTTTCGACGAGCAGTACTTC.

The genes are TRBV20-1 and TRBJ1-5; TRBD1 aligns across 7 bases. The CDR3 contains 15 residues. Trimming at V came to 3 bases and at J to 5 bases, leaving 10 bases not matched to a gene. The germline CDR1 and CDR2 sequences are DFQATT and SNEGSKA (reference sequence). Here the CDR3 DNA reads TGCAGTGCTAGTCCCCACCTTACAGGGGATCAGCCCCAGCATTTT. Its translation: CSASPHLTGDQPQHF.

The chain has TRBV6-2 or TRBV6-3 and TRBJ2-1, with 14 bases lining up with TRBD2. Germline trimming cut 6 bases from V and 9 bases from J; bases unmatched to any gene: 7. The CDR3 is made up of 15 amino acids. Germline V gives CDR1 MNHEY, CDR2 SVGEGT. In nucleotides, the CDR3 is TGTGCCAGCAGCTCGGGACTAGCGGGGGTGAGTGAGCAGTTCTTC. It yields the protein CASSSGLAGVSEQFF.

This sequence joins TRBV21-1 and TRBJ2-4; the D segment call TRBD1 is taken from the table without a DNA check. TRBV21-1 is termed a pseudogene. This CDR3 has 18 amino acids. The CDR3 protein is CASSTGDTQNGAKNIQYF. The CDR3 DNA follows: TGTGCCAGCAGCACAGGGGACACCCAAAACGGGGCCAAAAACATTCAGTACTTC.

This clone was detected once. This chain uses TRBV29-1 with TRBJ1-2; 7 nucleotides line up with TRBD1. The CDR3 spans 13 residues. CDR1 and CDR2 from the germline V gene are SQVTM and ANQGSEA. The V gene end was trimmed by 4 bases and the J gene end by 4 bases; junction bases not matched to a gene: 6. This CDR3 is CSVVKGASYGYTF. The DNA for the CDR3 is TGCAGCGTTGTGAAGGGGGCAAGCTATGGCTACACCTTC.

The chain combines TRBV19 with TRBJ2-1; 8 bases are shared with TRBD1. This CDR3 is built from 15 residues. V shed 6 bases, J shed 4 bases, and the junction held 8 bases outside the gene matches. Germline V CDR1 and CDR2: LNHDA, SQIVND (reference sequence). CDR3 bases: TGTGCCAGTAGCCGACAGGGGACCATTTACAATGAGCAGTTCTTC. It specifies CASSRQGTIYNEQFF.

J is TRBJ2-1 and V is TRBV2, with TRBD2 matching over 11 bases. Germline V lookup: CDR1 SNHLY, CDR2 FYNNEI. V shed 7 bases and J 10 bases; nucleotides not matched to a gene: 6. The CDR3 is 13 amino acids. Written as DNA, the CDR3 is TGTGCCAGCATTAGGATAGCGGGAGGGGAGCAGTTCTTC. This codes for CASIRIAGGEQFF.

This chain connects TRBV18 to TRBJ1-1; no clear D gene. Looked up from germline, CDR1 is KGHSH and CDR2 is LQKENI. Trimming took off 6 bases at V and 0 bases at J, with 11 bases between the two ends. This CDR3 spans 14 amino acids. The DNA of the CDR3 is TGTGCCAGCTCTTGGGAGGCCATGAACACTGAAGCTTTCTTT. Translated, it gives CASSWEAMNTEAFF.

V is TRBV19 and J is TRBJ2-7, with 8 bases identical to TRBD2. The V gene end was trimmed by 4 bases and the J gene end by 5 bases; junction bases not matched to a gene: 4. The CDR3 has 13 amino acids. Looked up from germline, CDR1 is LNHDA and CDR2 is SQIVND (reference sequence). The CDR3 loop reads CASSNSREDEQYF. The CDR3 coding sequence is TGTGCCAGTAGTAACTCGCGGGAGGACGAGCAGTACTTC.

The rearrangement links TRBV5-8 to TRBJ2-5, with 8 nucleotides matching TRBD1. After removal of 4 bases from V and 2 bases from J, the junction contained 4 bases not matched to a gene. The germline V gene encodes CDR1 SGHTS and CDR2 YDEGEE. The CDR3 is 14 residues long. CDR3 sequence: CASSVRGPQETQYF. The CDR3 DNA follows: TGTGCCAGCAGCGTCAGGGGGCCACAAGAGACCCAGTACTTC.

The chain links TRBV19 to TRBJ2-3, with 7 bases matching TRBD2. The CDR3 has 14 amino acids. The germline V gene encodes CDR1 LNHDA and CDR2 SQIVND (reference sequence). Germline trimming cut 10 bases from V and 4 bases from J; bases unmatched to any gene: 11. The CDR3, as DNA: TGTGCCACCGGGGAGGGACTACCGGCAGATACGCAGTATTTT. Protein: CATGEGLPADTQYF.

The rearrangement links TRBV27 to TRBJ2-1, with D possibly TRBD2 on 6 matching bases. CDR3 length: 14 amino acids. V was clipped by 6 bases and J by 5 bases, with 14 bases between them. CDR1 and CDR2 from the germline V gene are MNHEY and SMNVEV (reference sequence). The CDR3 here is CASSLSGVNNEQFF. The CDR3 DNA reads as TGTGCCAGCAGCCTCTCGGGGGTTAACAATGAGCAGTTCTTC.

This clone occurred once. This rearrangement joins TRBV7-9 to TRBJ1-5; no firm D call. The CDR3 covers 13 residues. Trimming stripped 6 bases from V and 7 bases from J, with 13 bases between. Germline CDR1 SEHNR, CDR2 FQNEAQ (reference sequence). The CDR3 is CASSSLSEQPQHF. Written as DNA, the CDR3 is TGTGCCAGCAGTTCCTTGTCGGAGCAGCCCCAGCATTTT.